The 20 T cell receptor beta chains below all came from one sample that was sequenced in a study of blood T cell repertoires in COVID-19. Only in-frame clones appear in the TCRdb table, and some are missing; sequencing was by immunoSEQ multiplex PCR. The data contain more than 200,000 clones, over 85% of them singletons. Sequenced material: PBMCs or T cells enriched from blood (not recorded which). Every receptor here comes from a woman in her twenties or thirties with acute COVID-19.

This chain joins TRBV5-1 and TRBJ2-2; D remains unclear. V was clipped by 3 bases and J by 2 bases, with 8 bases between them. The CDR3 covers 14 residues. Germline V CDR1 and CDR2: SGHRS, YFSETQ. For the CDR3, the DNA is TGCGCCAGCAGCTCCATACAAAACACCGGGGAGCTGTTTTTT. This codes for CASSSIQNTGELFF.

This chain connects TRBV5-1 to TRBJ2-7, with D possibly matching TRBD1 (5 bases). The ends were cut back, 0 bases at V and 2 bases at J, with 12 bases in the middle. Germline CDR1 and CDR2: SGHRS and YFSETQ. The CDR3 runs to 15 residues. CDR3 coding DNA: TGCGCCAGCAGCTTGGGTACAGGTGTTACCTACGAGCAGTACTTC. Its translation is CASSLGTGVTYEQYF.

The rearrangement uses TRBV19 and TRBJ2-5, with 7 bases that match TRBD1. V was pared by 4 bases and J by 1 base, with 3 bases of the junction left unmatched. The CDR3 length is 14 residues. Germline lookup yields CDR1 LNHDA and CDR2 SQIVND (reference sequence). CDR3 in amino acids: CASSSQGVQETQYF. The CDR3 DNA reads as TGTGCCAGTAGTAGTCAGGGGGTCCAAGAGACCCAGTACTTC.

The chain carries TRBV5-1 and TRBJ1-2; D might be TRBD1 (5 bases). The V gene's germline CDR1 is SGHRS and CDR2 YFSETQ. Trimming took 5 bases from V and 1 from J, leaving 9 bases between them. The CDR3 totals 13 residues. The CDR3 here is CASRPDNNYGYTF. The CDR3 DNA is TGCGCCAGCAGACCGGACAATAACTATGGCTACACCTTC.

The chain recombines TRBV15 with TRBJ1-4, with D unresolved. Trimming removed 2 bases at V and 4 bases at J, with 14 bases between. CDR3 length: 16 residues. Germline V gene data show CDR1 as LNHNV and CDR2 as YYDKDF (reference sequence). The CDR3 nucleotides are TGTGCCACCAGCAGAAGGACCGGAGCGGTTAATGAAAAACTGTTTTTT. It translates to CATSRRTGAVNEKLFF.

The chain recombines TRBV11-2 with TRBJ2-3; 8 bases are a match to TRBD2. The junction had 9 bases not matched to a gene; V was cut back by 3 bases and J by 1 base. The CDR3 covers 17 residues. Germline assignment: CDR1 SGHAT and CDR2 FQNNGV. CDR3 DNA sequence: TGTGCCAGCAGCTTGCTTCCTAGCGGGTCTGGCACAGATACGCAGTATTTT. Translation gives CASSLLPSGSGTDTQYF.

This chain uses TRBV7-9 with TRBJ1-6, with 9 bases identical to TRBD1. CDR1 and CDR2 (germline): SEHNR, FQNEAQ (reference sequence). The CDR3 has 11 residues. The V and J ends lost 5 bases and 15 bases, in that order; junction bases with no gene match: 2. The CDR3: CASSDRGDLHF. In nucleotides, the CDR3 is TGTGCCAGCAGCGACAGGGGGGACCTCCACTTT. The full variable domain, with the rest looked up from reference TRBV7-9 and TRBJ1-6, is DTGVSQNPRHKITKRGQNVTFRCDPISEHNRLYWYRQTLGQGPEFLTYFQNEAQLEKSRLLSDRFSAERPKGSFSTLEIQRTEQGDSAMYLCASSDRGDLHFGNGTRLTVT.

This chain connects TRBV7-9 to TRBJ2-1; 9 nucleotides line up with TRBD1. The V gene end was trimmed by 3 bases and the J gene end by 3 bases; junction bases not matched to a gene: 6. The germline V gene has CDR1 SEHNR and CDR2 FQNEAQ (reference sequence). This CDR3 is 16 amino acids long. DNA of the CDR3: TGTGCCAGCAGCTTTTCCGGGACAGGGCTCTACAATGAGCAGTTCTTC. Translating gives CASSFSGTGLYNEQFF. Full variable domain (missing parts from reference TRBV7-9 and TRBJ2-1): DTGVSQNPRHKITKRGQNVTFRCDPISEHNRLYWYRQTLGQGPEFLTYFQNEAQLEKSRLLSDRFSAERPKGSFSTLEIQRTEQGDSAMYLCASSFSGTGLYNEQFFGPGTRLTVL.

The chain recombines TRBV14 with TRBJ2-3, with 7 nucleotides matching TRBD2. The CDR3 length is 15 residues. The V gene's germline CDR1 is SGHDN and CDR2 FVKESK. After removal of 4 bases from V and 0 bases from J, the junction contained 4 bases not matched to a gene. The CDR3 DNA sequence: TGTGCCAGCAGCCTCGGAGCGGGGAGCACAGATACGCAGTATTTT. Translating it yields CASSLGAGSTDTQYF.

The chain links TRBV30 to TRBJ2-7; 7 bases map to TRBD2. There are 15 residues in the CDR3. The V gene's germline CDR1 is GTSNPN and CDR2 SVGIG (reference sequence). Trimming took 1 base from V and 0 from J; bases not matched to a gene: 6. CDR3 region: CAWSDIKRGSYEQYF. In nucleotides, the CDR3 is TGTGCCTGGAGTGACATTAAGCGGGGCTCCTACGAGCAGTACTTC. Filled out from reference TRBV30 and TRBJ2-7, the complete variable domain reads SQTIHQWPATLVQPVGSPLSLECTVEGTSNPNLYWYRQAAGRGLQLLFYSVGIGQISSEVPQNLSASRPQDRQFILSSKKLLLSDSGFYLCAWSDIKRGSYEQYFGPGTRLTVT.

The chain recombines TRBV30 with TRBJ1-2; possibly TRBD1 for D (5 bases). This CDR3 has 13 residues. Deletions cut 1 base from V and 1 base from J, with 7 bases between. CDR1 is GTSNPN and CDR2 is SVGIG in the germline V gene (reference sequence). The CDR3 here is CAWSGGFNYGYTF. The CDR3 DNA reads TGTGCCTGGAGTGGGGGCTTTAACTATGGCTACACCTTC.

The chain is built from TRBV30 and TRBJ1-4; the D gene is possibly TRBD1 (6 bases). The germline gives CDR1 GTSNPN, CDR2 SVGIG (reference sequence). CDR3 length equals 14 residues. V was clipped by 0 bases and J by 5 bases, with 10 bases between them. CDR3 loop: CAWSVQGGNEKLFF. CDR3 nucleotide sequence: TGTGCCTGGAGTGTACAGGGAGGGAATGAAAAACTGTTTTTT.

The V and J genes are TRBV2 and TRBJ2-7; 7 bases agree with TRBD2. Germline V gene data show CDR1 as SNHLY and CDR2 as FYNNEI. CDR3 length: 14 residues. The J segment lost 1 base and the V segment lost 4 bases, leaving 4 bases of the junction unmatched. This chain's CDR3 is CASSVWGGSYEQYF. CDR3 DNA: TGTGCCAGCAGTGTGTGGGGGGGATCCTACGAGCAGTACTTC.

This rearrangement joins TRBV19 to TRBJ1-5, with D possibly TRBD1 on 5 matching bases. CDR1 and CDR2 (germline): LNHDA, SQIVND (reference sequence). The CDR3 consists of 15 residues. V gave up 1 base and J gave up 1 base, with 8 bases separating them. CDR3 DNA: TGTGCCAGTAGTATAGGGGCAGGGAGCAATCAGCCCCAGCATTTT. Residues: CASSIGAGSNQPQHF.

The table lists this clone with a count of one. The chain recombines TRBV15 with TRBJ1-5, with D unresolved. Germline CDR1 LNHNV, CDR2 YYDKDF (reference sequence). The CDR3 is 14 residues long. The ends were cut back, 0 bases at V and 3 bases at J, with 6 bases in the middle. The CDR3: CATSREYNNQPQHF. As DNA, the CDR3 is TGTGCCACCAGCAGAGAGTACAACAATCAGCCCCAGCATTTT. Combining the CDR3 with reference TRBV15 and TRBJ1-5 gives the whole variable domain DAMVIQNPRYQVTQFGKPVTLSCSQTLNHNVMYWYQQKSSQAPKLLFHYYDKDFNNEADTPDNFQSRRPNTSFCFLDIRSPGLGDTAMYLCATSREYNNQPQHFGDGTRLSIL.

V gene TRBV11-3 combines with J gene TRBJ2-3; possible D gene TRBD1, 5 bases. CDR3 length: 14 residues. The V end was cut by 4 bases, the J end by 2 bases, with 10 bases between. Germline loops: CDR1 SGHNT, CDR2 YENEEA. CDR3 region: CASSSTGTTDTQYF. Written as DNA, the CDR3 is TGTGCCAGCAGCTCTACAGGTACCACAGATACGCAGTATTTT.

This chain links TRBV6-4 with TRBJ1-5, with TRBD1 matching over 8 bases. Looked up from germline, CDR1 is MRHNA and CDR2 is SNTAGT. V shed 0 bases and J 2 bases; nucleotides not matched to a gene: 9. This CDR3 spans 18 amino acids. In DNA, the CDR3 is TGTGCCAGCAGTGACTCGGGGGACAGGACCTTTGGCAATCAGCCCCAGCATTTT. It specifies CASSDSGDRTFGNQPQHF.

This clone has just one count. Germline is not matched at one junction end, which may reflect a read error. V is TRBV4-3 and J is TRBJ1-1; D not certain. The CDR3 has 11 residues. Germline V gives CDR1 LGHNA, CDR2 YSLEER. The CDR3 sequence is CASSQDGRTTF. CDR3 DNA sequence: TGCGCCAGCAGCCAAGATGGGCGAACGACCTTT.

This chain uses TRBV5-1 with TRBJ1-1; no reliable D call. V was cut by 0 bases and J by 5 bases, with 5 bases left in between. The CDR3 has 12 amino acids. Germline assignment: CDR1 SGHRS and CDR2 YFSETQ. This CDR3 is CASSLGQTEAFF. CDR3 coding DNA: TGCGCCAGCAGCTTGGGCCAGACTGAAGCTTTCTTT. Full variable domain (missing parts from reference TRBV5-1 and TRBJ1-1): KAGVTQTPRYLIKTRGQQVTLSCSPISGHRSVSWYQQTPGQGLQFLFEYFSETQRNKGNFPGRFSGRQFSNSRSEMNVSTLELGDSALYLCASSLGQTEAFFGQGTRLTVV.

The CDR3 region has the DNA TGTGCCAGCAGCCAACTAGACAGGTTTAATTCACCCCTCCACTTT. It codes for CASSQLDRFNSPLHF. The chain recombines TRBV7-9 with TRBJ1-6; TRBD1 might be the D (6 bases). With 5 bases removed from V and 6 bases from J, the gap between germline ends came to 14 bases. Germline-derived CDR1 and CDR2 are SEHNR and FQNEAQ (reference sequence). The CDR3 length is 15 residues.